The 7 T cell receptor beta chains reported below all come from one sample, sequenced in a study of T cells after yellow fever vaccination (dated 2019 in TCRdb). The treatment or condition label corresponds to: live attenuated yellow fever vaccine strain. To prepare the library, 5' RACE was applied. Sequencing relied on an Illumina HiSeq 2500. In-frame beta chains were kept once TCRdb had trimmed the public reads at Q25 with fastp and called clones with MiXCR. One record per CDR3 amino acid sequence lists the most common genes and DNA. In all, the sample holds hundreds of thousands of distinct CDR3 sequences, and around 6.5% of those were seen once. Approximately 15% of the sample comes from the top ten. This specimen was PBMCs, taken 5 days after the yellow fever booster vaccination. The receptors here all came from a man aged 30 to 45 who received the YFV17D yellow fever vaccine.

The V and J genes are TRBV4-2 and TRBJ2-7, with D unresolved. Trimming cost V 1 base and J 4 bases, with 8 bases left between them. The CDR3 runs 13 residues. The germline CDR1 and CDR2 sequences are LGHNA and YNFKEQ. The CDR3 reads CASSQGATYEQYF. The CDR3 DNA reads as TGTGCCAGCAGCCAAGGAGCCACGTACGAGCAGTACTTC.

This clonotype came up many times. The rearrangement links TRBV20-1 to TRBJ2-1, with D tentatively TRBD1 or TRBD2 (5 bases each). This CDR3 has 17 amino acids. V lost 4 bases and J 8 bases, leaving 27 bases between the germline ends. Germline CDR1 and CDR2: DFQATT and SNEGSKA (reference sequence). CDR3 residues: CSAISPSAALRGDEQFF. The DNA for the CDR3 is TGCAGTGCTATTTCCCCTTCGGCGGCCCTGAGAGGGGATGAGCAGTTCTTC.

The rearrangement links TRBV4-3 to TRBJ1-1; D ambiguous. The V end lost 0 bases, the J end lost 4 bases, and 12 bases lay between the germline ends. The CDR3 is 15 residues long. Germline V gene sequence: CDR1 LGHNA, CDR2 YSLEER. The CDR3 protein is CASSQDFSGVTEAFF. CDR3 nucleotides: TGCGCCAGCAGCCAAGATTTTAGCGGGGTCACTGAAGCTTTCTTT.

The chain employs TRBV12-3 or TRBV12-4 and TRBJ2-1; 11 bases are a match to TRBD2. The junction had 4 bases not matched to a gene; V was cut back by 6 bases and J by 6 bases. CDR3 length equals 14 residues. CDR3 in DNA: TGTGCCAGCAGAACTAGCGGGAGTTTCAATGAGCAGTTCTTC. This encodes CASRTSGSFNEQFF.

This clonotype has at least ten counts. CDR3 in DNA: TGTGCCAGCAGTTACTCGATAGGGACTAGCGGGAGTACAGATACGCAGTATTTT. Translation: CASSYSIGTSGSTDTQYF. The V gene is TRBV6-5, the J gene TRBJ2-3; 14 bases fit TRBD2. The length of the CDR3 is 18 residues. In germline, CDR1 is MNHEY, CDR2 SVGAGI. Trimming took 0 bases from V and 3 from J; bases not matched to a gene: 5.

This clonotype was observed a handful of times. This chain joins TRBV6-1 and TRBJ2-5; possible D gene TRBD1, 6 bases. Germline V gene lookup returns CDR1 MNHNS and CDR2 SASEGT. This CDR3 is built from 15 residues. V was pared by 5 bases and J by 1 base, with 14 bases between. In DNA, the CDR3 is TGTGCCAGCAGTAGCTGGACAGCCGTCCAAGAGACCCAGTACTTC. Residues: CASSSWTAVQETQYF.

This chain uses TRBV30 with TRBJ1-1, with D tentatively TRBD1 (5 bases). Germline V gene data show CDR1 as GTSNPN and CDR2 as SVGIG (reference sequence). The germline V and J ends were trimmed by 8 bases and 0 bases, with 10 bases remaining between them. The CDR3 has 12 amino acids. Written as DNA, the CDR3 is TGTGCCGGGGGACGGTTGAACACTGAAGCTTTCTTT. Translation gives CAGGRLNTEAFF.